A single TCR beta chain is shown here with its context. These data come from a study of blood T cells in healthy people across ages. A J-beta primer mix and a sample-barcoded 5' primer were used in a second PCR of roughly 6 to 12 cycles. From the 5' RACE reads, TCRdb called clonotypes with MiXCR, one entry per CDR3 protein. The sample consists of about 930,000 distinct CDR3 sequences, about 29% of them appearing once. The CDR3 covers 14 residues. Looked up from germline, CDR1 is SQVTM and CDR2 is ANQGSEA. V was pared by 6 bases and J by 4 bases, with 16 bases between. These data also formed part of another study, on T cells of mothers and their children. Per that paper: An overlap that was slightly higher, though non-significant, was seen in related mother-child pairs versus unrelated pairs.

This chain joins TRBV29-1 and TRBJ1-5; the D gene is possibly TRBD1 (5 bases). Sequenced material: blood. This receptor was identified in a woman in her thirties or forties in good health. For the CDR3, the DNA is TGCAGCGTGGTTGGGGGGTCCGGTAATCAGCCCCAGCATTTT. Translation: CSVVGGSGNQPQHF. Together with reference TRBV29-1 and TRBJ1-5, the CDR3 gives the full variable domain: SAVISQKPSRDICQRGTSLTIQCQVDSQVTMMFWYRQQPGQSLTLIATANQGSEATYESGFVIDKFPISRPNLTFSTLTVSNMSPEDSSIYLCSVVGGSGNQPQHFGDGTRLSIL.